The clone carrying this T cell receptor (beta chain) has more than one count but fewer than ten. No antigen is known for it. The germline gives CDR1 MNHNY, CDR2 SVGAGI (reference sequence). With 2 bases removed from V and 2 bases from J, the gap between germline ends came to 9 bases. The CDR3 loop spans 15 amino acids. This record comes from a study of T cell repertoires in cytomegalovirus infection. Looking at the study overall: Selected CMV epitopes included recently identified HLA-C-restricted ones as well as well-studied HLA-B-restricted ones. Evidence of both CMV infection and a matching HLA type came from public TCR beta signatures. General observations from the study: Cumulated frequencies of public TCR beta families served to identify carriers of CMV plus the relevant HLA. The response measured ex vivo was dominated by TCR beta clonotypes (HLA-C-restricted and CMV-specific).

TCRdb analysed the reads with MiXCR anew, one entry per CDR3 protein. The table has over 250,000 distinct CDR3 sequences, about 20% seen once; the top ten hold roughly 19%. The sequence came from a human donor in good health (CMV status not recorded). Some clones in this sample may be carry-over from other donors' samples. Sample: cultured PBMCs, taken from culture after CMV antigen stimulation. The gene calls are TRBV6-6 and TRBJ2-2; no clear D gene. The CDR3 DNA follows: TGTGCCAGCAGTTACCAGAGGATTAACACCGGGGAGCTGTTTTTT. It codes for CASSYQRINTGELFF.